Below, 26 T cell receptor beta chains from the same sample are listed, as sequenced in a study of T cell responses to AZD1222 COVID-19 vaccine (dated by TCRdb to the early 2020s). Receptor amplification or capture employed the immunoSEQ multiplex PCR assay. TCRdb mirrors the immuneACCESS table, restricted to in-frame sequences. Some clones are absent from its copies; in checked studies, under half trace to an unresolved V gene, and the reason for the others is unknown. The sample has roughly 78,000 clones on record, 65% to 85% of them singletons. The ten biggest clones cover around 2.8% of the sample. Taken with the paper, the label for time point translates to: baseline before first vaccination. The sequencing here drew on peripheral blood, taken on day 0 of AZD1222 vaccination. These receptors were collected from an adult in good health.

This clone was picked up one time. The chain combines TRBV5-5 with TRBJ2-7, with D perhaps TRBD2 (6 bases). The CDR3 loop spans 14 amino acids. V lost 5 bases and J 1 base, leaving 13 bases between the germline ends. Germline loops: CDR1 SGHKS, CDR2 YYEKEE (reference sequence). CDR3 DNA: TGTGCCAGCAGGCCGAGTGCGGGATCCTACGAGCAGTACTTC. Translated: CASRPSAGSYEQYF.

In its sample, this clone was seen a few times. CDR3 sequence: CASSTSGDYNEQFF. For the CDR3, the DNA is TGTGCCAGCAGCACTAGCGGGGACTACAATGAGCAGTTCTTC. The chain has TRBV7-2 and TRBJ2-1, with 10 bases lining up with TRBD2. The germline V gene has CDR1 SGHTA and CDR2 FQGNSA. The ends lost 5 bases at V and 3 bases at J; junction bases unmatched: 1. CDR3 length: 14 residues.

This rearrangement joins TRBV7-2 to TRBJ1-3; D perhaps matches TRBD1 (6 bases). V lost 5 bases, J lost 1 base, and 18 bases lay in between. Germline CDR1 and CDR2: SGHTA and FQGNSA. CDR3 length: 17 amino acids. The CDR3 protein is CASSPRGRGGSGNTIYF. The CDR3 DNA sequence: TGTGCCAGCAGCCCCCGGGGTAGGGGGGGATCTGGAAACACCATATATTTT. Combining the CDR3 with reference TRBV7-2 and TRBJ1-3 gives the whole variable domain GAGVSQSPSNKVTEKGKDVELRCDPISGHTALYWYRQSLGQGLEFLIYFQGNSAPDKSGLPSDRFSAERTGGSVSTLTIQRTQQEDSAVYLCASSPRGRGGSGNTIYFGEGSWLTVV.

The rearrangement uses TRBV7-5 and TRBJ2-7. TRBV7-5 is noted as a pseudogene. The CDR3 loop spans 18 amino acids. The CDR3 region is CARTDQALCQPSLGEQYF. CDR3 in DNA: TGTGCCAGAACCGACCAAGCTTTGTGTCAGCCCAGCCTCGGCGAGCAGTACTTC.

CDR3 protein: CASSDSGAGYTF. The CDR3 DNA follows: TGTGCCAGCAGTGACTCTGGGGCTGGCTACACCTTC. V usage is TRBV6-4 and J usage is TRBJ1-2, with D perhaps TRBD1 (5 bases). This CDR3 is built from 12 residues. V was clipped by 0 bases and J by 7 bases, with 6 bases between them. In germline, CDR1 is MRHNA, CDR2 SNTAGT.

This rearrangement joins TRBV19 to TRBJ1-5; D is uncertain. The CDR3 spans 14 residues. Trimming pared 1 base from V and 2 bases from J, leaving 6 bases between. Germline V gives CDR1 LNHDA, CDR2 SQIVND (reference sequence). In DNA, the CDR3 is TGTGCCAGTAGTATAGGGATGGGCAATCAGCCCCAGCATTTT. Translation: CASSIGMGNQPQHF.

The V call is TRBV11-2, the J call TRBJ2-7; weak D call: TRBD2 (6 bases). V gave up 5 bases and J gave up 7 bases, with 15 bases separating them. The CDR3 has 13 residues. Germline values: CDR1 SGHAT, CDR2 FQNNGV. CDR3 nucleotides: TGTGCCAGCAGCCCCCGGACTACGGGGGAGCAGTACTTC. Amino acid sequence: CASSPRTTGEQYF.

The J gene is TRBJ1-1, the V gene TRBV29-1; D is undetermined. Per germline, CDR1 SQVTM and CDR2 ANQGSEA. CDR3 length equals 13 residues. Trimming removed 0 bases at V and 5 bases at J, with 10 bases between. CDR3 region: CSVEESGETEAFF. In DNA form, the CDR3 reads TGCAGCGTTGAAGAGTCCGGGGAAACTGAAGCTTTCTTT.

The chain uses TRBV5-8 and TRBJ2-7; D gene unclear. V was pared by 4 bases and J by 7 bases, with 12 bases between. CDR3 length: 12 amino acids. CDR1 is SGHTS, CDR2 YDEGEE, per germline. CDR3 DNA: TGTGCCAGCAGCCCCATGACGCGGGAGCAGTACTTC. Protein sequence: CASSPMTREQYF.

The chain recombines TRBV7-9 with TRBJ1-1, with no clear D. The V gene lost 5 bases and the J gene lost 8 bases, with 12 bases spanning the gap. CDR3 length: 12 amino acids. The germline CDR1 and CDR2 sequences are SEHNR and FQNEAQ (reference sequence). CDR3 nucleotide sequence: TGTGCCAGCAGCCCCGCGGCAGGCGAAGCTTTCTTT. Translating it yields CASSPAAGEAFF.

The chain recombines TRBV7-9 with TRBJ2-1; D not certain. The CDR3 extends over 15 amino acids. V dropped 5 bases and J dropped 5 bases, with 16 bases sitting between them. From germline, CDR1 is SEHNR and CDR2 FQNEAQ (reference sequence). CDR3 DNA sequence: TGTGCCAGCAGCCCTCTTGTGGGTCTCAACAATGAGCAGTTCTTC. Translated, it gives CASSPLVGLNNEQFF.

V gene TRBV7-3 combines with J gene TRBJ2-2, with 7 positions matching TRBD2. The V gene's germline CDR1 is SGHTA and CDR2 FQGTGA. This CDR3 spans 16 amino acids. J gave up 1 base and V 1 base, and 3 bases lay outside the gene matches. CDR3 sequence (DNA): TGTGCCAGCAGCTTAAATGGCGGGGGGAACACCGGGGAGCTGTTTTTT. Translated, it gives CASSLNGGGNTGELFF.

This rearrangement joins TRBV7-8 to TRBJ1-4, with D perhaps matching TRBD1 (5 bases). The CDR3 extends over 19 amino acids. The V end lost 0 bases, the J end lost 7 bases, and 24 bases lay between the germline ends. CDR1 and CDR2 (germline): SGHVS, FQNEAQ. The CDR3 sequence: CASSLARRGGLGWVEKLFF. For the CDR3, the DNA is TGTGCCAGCAGCTTAGCGAGACGTGGGGGGTTGGGTTGGGTTGAAAAACTGTTTTTT.

This clone was seen a single time. The chain combines TRBV19 with TRBJ2-1; a possible D gene is TRBD2 (5 bases). Trimming removed 5 bases from V and 8 bases from J, with 16 bases in between. CDR1 and CDR2 (germline): LNHDA, SQIVND (reference sequence). The CDR3 covers 14 residues. CDR3 loop: CASSFGERFDEQFF. CDR3 bases: TGTGCCAGTAGTTTCGGGGAAAGGTTCGATGAGCAGTTCTTC.

This sequence joins TRBV18 and TRBJ2-1; possibly TRBD1 for D (5 bases). Germline V CDR1 and CDR2: KGHSH, LQKENI. The ends were cut back, 5 bases at V and 5 bases at J, with 13 bases in the middle. The CDR3 runs to 14 residues. CDR3 loop: CASSRAGSDNEQFF. CDR3 DNA sequence: TGTGCCAGCTCAAGGGCAGGGTCTGACAATGAGCAGTTCTTC.

This rearrangement joins TRBV12-3 or TRBV12-4 to TRBJ2-7; tentatively, D is TRBD1 (5 bases). The CDR3 consists of 13 residues. V was clipped by 7 bases and J by 1 base, with 11 bases between them. The CDR3 nucleotides read TGTGCCAGCAAGAGACAGACATCCTACGAGCAGTACTTC. It encodes CASKRQTSYEQYF.

This sequence joins TRBV18 and TRBJ2-2; D remains ambiguous. From germline, CDR1 is KGHSH and CDR2 LQKENI. There are 13 residues in the CDR3. The V gene lost 0 bases and the J gene lost 1 base, with 0 bases spanning the gap. The CDR3 spells CASSPPNTGELFF. The CDR3 nucleotides are TGTGCCAGCTCACCACCGAACACCGGGGAGCTGTTTTTT. Full variable domain (outside the CDR3, taken from reference TRBV18 and TRBJ2-2): NAGVMQNPRHLVRRRGQEARLRCSPMKGHSHVYWYRQLPEEGLKFMVYLQKENIIDESGMPKERFSAEFPKEGPSILRIQQVVRGDSAAYFCASSPPNTGELFFGEGSRLTVL.

This chain links TRBV30 with TRBJ2-7, with D tentatively TRBD1 (6 bases). The CDR3 is made up of 13 amino acids. Looked up from germline, CDR1 is GTSNPN and CDR2 is SVGIG (reference sequence). V shed 1 base and J shed 3 bases, with 10 bases lying between them. In nucleotides, the CDR3 is TGTGCCTGGAGTGAGGACAGCTTCTACGAGCAGTACTTC. It specifies CAWSEDSFYEQYF.

The V call is TRBV12-5, the J call TRBJ1-5; D ambiguous. This CDR3 spans 17 amino acids. Trimming stripped 4 bases from V and 1 base from J, with 17 bases between. Germline CDR1 and CDR2: LGHNT and FRNRAP. The CDR3 region is CASGSAGFLQSNQPQHF. DNA for the CDR3: TGTGCTAGTGGTTCCGCGGGTTTCCTCCAGAGCAATCAGCCCCAGCATTTT.

This chain links TRBV27 with TRBJ2-2; no clear D gene. V was clipped by 1 base and J by 5 bases, with 20 bases between them. Germline V gene data show CDR1 as MNHEY and CDR2 as SMNVEV (reference sequence). This CDR3 is 18 amino acids long. The CDR3 DNA follows: TGTGCCAGCAGTTTATTTGGGTTTAGTCAAGGGTCGACCGGGGAGCTGTTTTTT. Translating it yields CASSLFGFSQGSTGELFF.

This clone was observed a handful of times. V gene TRBV7-3 combines with J gene TRBJ2-3; the D gene is possibly TRBD2 (7 bases). V lost 2 bases to trimming and J lost 3 bases, with 9 bases between them. CDR1 is SGHTA and CDR2 is FQGTGA in the germline V gene. There are 14 residues in the CDR3. This CDR3 reads CASSLAGATDTQYF. The CDR3, as DNA: TGTGCCAGCAGCTTAGCGGGGGCAACAGATACGCAGTATTTT.

This chain joins TRBV7-2 and TRBJ1-5; D is undetermined. The germline V and J ends were trimmed by 2 bases and 7 bases, with 9 bases remaining between them. Germline-derived CDR1 and CDR2 are SGHTA and FQGNSA. This CDR3 is 13 amino acids long. The CDR3 sequence is CASSLHGEQPQHF. In DNA, the CDR3 is TGTGCCAGCAGCTTACATGGGGAGCAGCCCCAGCATTTT.

The V gene is TRBV5-4, the J gene TRBJ2-2; the D is unclear. CDR1 is SGHNT, CDR2 YYREEE, per germline (reference sequence). The CDR3 totals 16 residues. With 2 bases removed from V and 2 bases from J, the gap between germline ends came to 13 bases. CDR3 sequence reads: CASSFVLATNTGELFF. CDR3 DNA: TGTGCCAGCAGCTTTGTCCTCGCCACCAACACCGGGGAGCTGTTTTTT.

The rearrangement links TRBV6-2 or TRBV6-3 to TRBJ1-3, with 7 bases lining up with TRBD1. V dropped 7 bases and J dropped 5; count of bases not matched to a gene: 14. The CDR3 is made up of 16 amino acids. The germline gives CDR1 MNHEY, CDR2 SVGEGT. Written as DNA, the CDR3 is TGTGCCAGCACCCCTTTCGGAGCGAGGGGGCGAAACACCATATATTTT. This encodes CASTPFGARGRNTIYF.

J is TRBJ2-1 and V is TRBV4-3; 10 bases fit TRBD2. There are 15 residues in the CDR3. Germline-derived CDR1 and CDR2 are LGHNA and YSLEER. V dropped 4 bases and J dropped 2; count of bases not matched to a gene: 2. The CDR3 spells CASSRGLAAYNEQFF. For the CDR3, the DNA is TGCGCCAGCAGCCGAGGACTAGCGGCCTACAATGAGCAGTTCTTC.

V is TRBV9 and J is TRBJ1-1; D remains unclear. CDR1 and CDR2 from the germline V gene are SGDLS and YYNGEE. V was cut by 3 bases and J by 1 base, with 13 bases left in between. The CDR3 is 15 residues long. The CDR3 coding sequence is TGTGCCAGCAGCGCACCGGGAGTTAGGAACACTGAAGCTTTCTTT. This codes for CASSAPGVRNTEAFF.